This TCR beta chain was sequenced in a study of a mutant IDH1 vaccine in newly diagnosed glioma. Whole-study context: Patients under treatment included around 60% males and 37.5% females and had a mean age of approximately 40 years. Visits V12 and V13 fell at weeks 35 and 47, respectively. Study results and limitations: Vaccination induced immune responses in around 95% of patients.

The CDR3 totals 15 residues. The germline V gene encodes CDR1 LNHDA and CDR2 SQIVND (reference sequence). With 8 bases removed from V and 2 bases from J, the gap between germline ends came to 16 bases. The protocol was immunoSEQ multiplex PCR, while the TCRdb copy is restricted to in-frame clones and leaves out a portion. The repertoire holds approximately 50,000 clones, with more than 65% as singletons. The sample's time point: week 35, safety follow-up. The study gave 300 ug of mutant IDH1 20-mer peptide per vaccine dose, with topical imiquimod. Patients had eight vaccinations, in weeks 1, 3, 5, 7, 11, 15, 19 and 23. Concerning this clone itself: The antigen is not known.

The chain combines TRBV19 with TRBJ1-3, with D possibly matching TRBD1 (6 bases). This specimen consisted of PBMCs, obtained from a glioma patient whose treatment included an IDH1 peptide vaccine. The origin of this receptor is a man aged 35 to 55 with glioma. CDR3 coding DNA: TGTGCCAGTGGGGGCCAGGGGCACCCTGGAAACACCATATATTTT. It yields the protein CASGGQGHPGNTIYF.